This paragraph covers one T cell receptor beta chain sequence. Its antigen remains unknown. This sample stems from a study of T cells in narcolepsy. Whole-study context: Healthy controls were enrolled alongside patients with narcolepsy type 1 or type 2. Study outcomes and limitations: Some memory CD4+ repertoires had no autoreactive clone sequences.

The CDR3 loop spans 15 amino acids. The germline gives CDR1 SGHTA, CDR2 FQGNSA. The V gene end was trimmed by 5 bases and the J gene end by 4 bases; junction bases not matched to a gene: 8. TCRdb's table, derived via immunoSEQ multiplex PCR, lists solely in-frame clones and lacks some. The sample records fewer than 35,000 clones, 83% being singletons. Sequenced material: CD45RA- memory CD4+ T cells from PBMCs. The rearrangement uses TRBV7-2 and TRBJ1-3, with TRBD1 matching over 7 bases. The receptor's source is a human donor with narcolepsy. The CDR3 loop is CASSPVGTAGNTIYF. CDR3 DNA sequence: TGTGCCAGCAGCCCAGTGGGGACAGCCGGAAACACCATATATTTT.